This TCR beta chain was identified during a study of blood T cell repertoires in COVID-19. Study-wide context: Italy, Spain and the United States were the sources of the convalescent and acute COVID-19 samples.

This clone was seen only once. The data were produced by immunoSEQ multiplex PCR, yet TCRdb's version contains in-frame clones alone and is incomplete. The sample holds around 250,000 clones; approximately 80% are singletons and the top ten take about 15%. The V segment lost 3 bases and the J segment 5 bases; nucleotides outside the gene matches: 5. Germline CDR1 and CDR2: DFQATT and SNEGSKA (reference sequence). This CDR3 comprises 14 residues. In terms of age and location, participants ranged from roughly 18 to 95 years and lived in about two dozen US areas. Donors of Cohort 3 who recovered were those that had two negative PCRs, clearance, or symptom resolution.

The rearrangement joins TRBV20-1 to TRBJ2-1; 9 bases are shared with TRBD2. Sequencing was done on a sample of PBMCs or T cells enriched from blood (not recorded which). The TCR was taken from a man between 35 and 55 years old who had recovered from COVID-19. The CDR3 reads CSASRSSGNNEQFF. Here the CDR3 DNA reads TGCAGTGCTAGTCGGTCTAGCGGGAACAATGAGCAGTTCTTC.